A single sample gave rise to the 5 T cell receptor beta chains below, sequenced in a study of technical replicates of blood from a handful of donors. TCRdb's table, derived via immunoSEQ multiplex PCR, lists solely in-frame clones and lacks some. The sample includes some 80,000 clones, 92% of them seen just once. Sample: T cells isolated from PBMCs. These receptors were taken from a human donor in good health.

The chain has TRBV7-3 and TRBJ2-5; 8 nucleotides line up with TRBD2. Trimming removed 1 base from V and 2 bases from J; junction bases left unmatched: 9. The length of the CDR3 is 17 residues. Germline-derived CDR1 and CDR2 are SGHTA and FQGTGA. The CDR3 region has the DNA TGTGCCAGCAGCTTAAAGGGGAGCGGGGGTCCTCAAGAGACCCAGTACTTC. It specifies CASSLKGSGGPQETQYF.

The genes are TRBV28 and TRBJ1-4; D ambiguous. In germline, CDR1 is MDHEN, CDR2 SYDVKM. The CDR3 runs to 15 residues. The V end was cut by 1 base, the J end by 0 bases, with 6 bases between. Written as DNA, the CDR3 is TGTGCCAGCAGTTTATACACGTCAACTAATGAAAAACTGTTTTTT. This translates into CASSLYTSTNEKLFF.

This clone was observed a few times. The chain has TRBV30 and TRBJ1-1; D gene ambiguous. The CDR3 has 11 amino acids. Trimming stripped 3 bases from V and 9 bases from J, with 11 bases between. Germline V gene sequence: CDR1 GTSNPN, CDR2 SVGIG (reference sequence). The chain's CDR3 is CAWSQLSQAFF. The CDR3 nucleotides are TGTGCCTGGAGCCAACTTTCTCAAGCTTTCTTT.

The gene calls are TRBV27 and TRBJ1-2; D is undetermined. The V end lost 2 bases, the J end lost 10 bases, and 11 bases lay between the germline ends. The CDR3 loop spans 12 amino acids. The germline gives CDR1 MNHEY, CDR2 SMNVEV (reference sequence). The CDR3 is CASSLEGAAYTF. The CDR3 DNA sequence: TGTGCCAGCAGTTTAGAAGGAGCAGCCTACACCTTC.

The rearrangement links TRBV11-1 to TRBJ2-3; weak D call: TRBD1 (5 bases). The CDR3 is made up of 15 amino acids. V was trimmed by 6 bases and J by 6 bases, leaving 19 bases between them. Germline CDR1 is SGHAT and CDR2 is FQDESV (reference sequence). This chain's CDR3 is CASSKTVPVTDTQYF. The CDR3 DNA reads TGTGCCAGCAGTAAGACAGTCCCCGTCACCGATACGCAGTATTTT.